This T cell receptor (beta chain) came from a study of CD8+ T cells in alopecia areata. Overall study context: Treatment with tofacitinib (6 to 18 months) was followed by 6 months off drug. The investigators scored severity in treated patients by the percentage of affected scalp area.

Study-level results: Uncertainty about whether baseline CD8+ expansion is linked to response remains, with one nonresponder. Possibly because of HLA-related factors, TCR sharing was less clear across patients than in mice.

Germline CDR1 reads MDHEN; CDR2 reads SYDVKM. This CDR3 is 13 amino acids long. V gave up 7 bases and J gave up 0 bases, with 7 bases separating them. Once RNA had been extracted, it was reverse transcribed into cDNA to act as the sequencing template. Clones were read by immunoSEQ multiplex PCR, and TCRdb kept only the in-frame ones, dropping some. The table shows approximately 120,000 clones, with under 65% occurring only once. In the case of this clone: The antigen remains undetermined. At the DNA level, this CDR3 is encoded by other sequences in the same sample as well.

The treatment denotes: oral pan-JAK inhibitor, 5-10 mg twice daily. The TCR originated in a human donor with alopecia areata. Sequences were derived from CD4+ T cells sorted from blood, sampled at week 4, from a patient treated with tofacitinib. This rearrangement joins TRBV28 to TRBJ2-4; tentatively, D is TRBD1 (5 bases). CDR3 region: CASKGEAKNIQYF. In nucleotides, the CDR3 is TGTGCCAGCAAAGGGGAAGCCAAAAACATTCAGTACTTC.